Shown below are 24 T cell receptor beta chains from a single sample sequenced in a study of control samples from healthy donors and cancer patients (dated by TCRdb to 2020 to 2022). The library was built by means of the immunoSEQ multiplex PCR assay. Not all clones reach the TCRdb copy of this immuneACCESS table, which keeps in-frame sequences only. Checked studies attribute under half of the gap to unresolved V genes and leave the rest unexplained. The sample data list 85,000 to 95,000 clones, and 88% of these were observed just once. The ten largest make up around 15% of the sample. Sequencing input: blood. Receptors were obtained from a woman aged 70-85 years in good health.

The chain employs TRBV12-3 or TRBV12-4 and TRBJ1-2; TRBD1 matches 7 bases. Germline trimming cut 6 bases from V and 8 bases from J; bases unmatched to any gene: 9. The CDR3 is 13 residues long. CDR3 residues: CASSEGQRGGYTF. Written as DNA, the CDR3 is TGTGCCAGCAGCGAGGGACAGCGTGGAGGCTACACCTTC.

The rearrangement links TRBV3-1 (or the pseudogene TRBV3-2) to TRBJ1-2; 7 bases map to TRBD1. The germline CDR1 and CDR2 sequences are LGHDT and YNNKEL (reference sequence). V was pared by 3 bases and J by 7 bases, with 5 bases of the junction left unmatched. The CDR3 is made up of 13 amino acids. The CDR3 spells CASSQRQGAGYTF. CDR3 sequence (DNA): TGTGCCAGCAGCCAGAGACAGGGTGCTGGCTACACCTTC.

V and J are TRBV6-6 and TRBJ2-7; no clear D. The V gene's germline CDR1 is MNHNY and CDR2 SVGAGI (reference sequence). The CDR3 consists of 12 residues. Trimming left V 2 bases short and J 7 bases short, with 9 bases between. The CDR3 DNA sequence: TGTGCCAGCAGTTACGTTTCCGGGGAGCAGTACTTC. This codes for CASSYVSGEQYF.

The rearrangement uses TRBV5-4 and TRBJ2-1; 8 nucleotides agree with TRBD2. The CDR3 has 13 residues. Losses at the gene ends were 0 bases for V and 10 bases for J; bases not matched to a gene: 3. From germline, CDR1 is SGHNT and CDR2 YYREEE (reference sequence). CDR3 nucleotide sequence: TGTGCCAGCAGCTTGGACCGGGAGGGAGAGCAGTTCTTC. Amino acid sequence: CASSLDREGEQFF.

The chain joins TRBV19 to TRBJ1-4, with a weak D call TRBD1 (5 bases). This CDR3 region has 12 residues. Germline values: CDR1 LNHDA, CDR2 SQIVND (reference sequence). Trimming cost V 3 bases and J 12 bases, with 11 bases left between them. The CDR3 reads CASSIAQGQLFF. The CDR3 DNA is TGTGCCAGTAGTATTGCCCAGGGACAACTGTTTTTT.

The V and J genes are TRBV5-4 and TRBJ1-3; possibly TRBD1 for D (5 bases). The V end was cut by 4 bases, the J end by 0 bases, with 17 bases between. The CDR3 has 17 residues. Germline CDR1 SGHNT, CDR2 YYREEE (reference sequence). Here the CDR3 reads CASSISPQVSSGNTIYF. CDR3 sequence (DNA): TGTGCCAGCAGCATTTCTCCACAGGTTAGCTCTGGAAACACCATATATTTT.

This chain joins TRBV2 and TRBJ2-3, with 8 nucleotides matching TRBD2. The CDR3 contains 15 residues. The junction had 7 bases not matched to a gene; V was cut back by 5 bases and J by 3 bases. Germline loops: CDR1 SNHLY, CDR2 FYNNEI. The CDR3 bases are TGTGCCAGCAGTTCTCTCGGGGGGGGGACAGATACGCAGTATTTT. Residues: CASSSLGGGTDTQYF.

The chain carries TRBV9 and TRBJ1-1; possibly TRBD1 for D (6 bases). Germline-derived CDR1 and CDR2 are SGDLS and YYNGEE. V lost 6 bases and J 5 bases, leaving 14 bases between the germline ends. The CDR3 runs to 13 residues. The CDR3 region is CASTASQGTEAFF. The CDR3 nucleotides read TGTGCCAGCACAGCCTCACAGGGAACTGAAGCTTTCTTT.

The gene calls are TRBV27 and TRBJ1-4; possibly TRBD1 for D (5 bases). Germline V gene data show CDR1 as MNHEY and CDR2 as SMNVEV (reference sequence). The CDR3 extends over 16 amino acids. V was cut by 0 bases and J by 0 bases, with 8 bases left in between. CDR3 residues: CASSLSGTTTNEKLFF. The CDR3 DNA reads as TGTGCCAGCAGTTTATCAGGGACCACAACTAATGAAAAACTGTTTTTT.

The gene calls are TRBV18 and TRBJ1-6; D is possibly TRBD1 (5 bases). This CDR3 region has 15 residues. Germline CDR1 KGHSH, CDR2 LQKENI. Trimming stripped 2 bases from V and 9 bases from J, with 14 bases between. CDR3 region: CASSPSGRVSSPLHF. In nucleotides, the CDR3 is TGTGCCAGCTCACCAAGTGGCAGGGTGAGTTCACCCCTCCACTTT.

In this sample, this clone turned up once. This chain's CDR3 is CASSRSGGELFF. In nucleotides, the CDR3 is TGCGCCAGCAGTCGGAGTGGCGGGGAGCTGTTTTTT. The chain combines TRBV23-1 with TRBJ2-2, with unresolved D. TRBV23-1 has ORF status, its function being uncertain. Trimming removed 4 bases from V and 7 bases from J, with 7 bases in between. CDR3 length: 12 residues.

The chain uses TRBV12-5 and TRBJ1-4; D may be TRBD1 (5 bases). With 0 bases removed from V and 0 bases from J, the gap between germline ends came to 20 bases. Germline assignment: CDR1 LGHNT and CDR2 FRNRAP. CDR3 length equals 20 residues. This CDR3 is CASGLVLWQGRQTTNEKLFF. CDR3 nucleotide sequence: TGTGCTAGTGGTTTGGTCCTCTGGCAGGGACGGCAGACAACTAATGAAAAACTGTTTTTT.

This clone was seen ten or more times. This chain links TRBV9 with TRBJ1-3, with D possibly matching TRBD1 (6 bases). Trimming left V 3 bases short and J 1 base short, with 8 bases between. The CDR3 sequence is 14 residues long. Per the germline V gene, CDR1 is SGDLS and CDR2 is YYNGEE. The CDR3 bases are TGTGCCAGCAGCGGAACAGGGTCTGGAAACACCATATATTTT. Amino acid sequence: CASSGTGSGNTIYF.

The chain uses TRBV14 and TRBJ1-1; D is unclear. CDR3 size: 12 residues. Germline lookup yields CDR1 SGHDN and CDR2 FVKESK. V was clipped by 10 bases and J by 1 base, with 10 bases between them. Here the CDR3 reads CATSQWNTEAFF. The CDR3 coding sequence is TGTGCCACCTCACAGTGGAACACTGAAGCTTTCTTT.

This clone was counted a single time. This specimen includes other DNA sequences encoding the same CDR3. The rearrangement links TRBV6-5 to TRBJ1-3; 7 nucleotides align to TRBD1. The CDR3 is made up of 14 amino acids. The germline V gene encodes CDR1 MNHEY and CDR2 SVGAGI. For the CDR3, the DNA is TGTGCTGCCCGACAGGGCCCTTCTGGAAACACCATATATTTT. Protein product: CAARQGPSGNTIYF.

This rearrangement joins TRBV7-8 to TRBJ1-5, with TRBD1 matching 7 bases. CDR3 length equals 17 residues. V shed 0 bases, J shed 0 bases, and the junction held 5 bases outside the gene matches. CDR1 is SGHVS, CDR2 FQNEAQ, per germline. The DNA of the CDR3 is TGTGCCAGCAGCTTAGCGGACAGGCGGTATAGCAATCAGCCCCAGCATTTT. Protein product: CASSLADRRYSNQPQHF.

V gene TRBV28 combines with J gene TRBJ1-2; 9 bases map to TRBD1. The CDR3 sequence is 15 residues long. CDR1 MDHEN and CDR2 SYDVKM come from the germline V gene. V shed 3 bases, J shed 3 bases, and the junction held 5 bases outside the gene matches. The CDR3 sequence: CASSFTGGEDYGYTF. The CDR3 coding sequence is TGTGCCAGCAGTTTCACAGGGGGCGAGGACTATGGCTACACCTTC.

The chain uses TRBV7-2 and TRBJ1-1; 8 nucleotides align to TRBD1. In germline, CDR1 is SGHTA, CDR2 FQGNSA. The CDR3 is made up of 15 amino acids. The J segment lost 3 bases and the V segment lost 5 bases, leaving 8 bases of the junction unmatched. The CDR3 DNA follows: TGTGCCAGCAGCAAAAGGACAGGGAGGGACACTGAAGCTTTCTTT. Residues: CASSKRTGRDTEAFF.

The genes are TRBV12-3 or TRBV12-4 and TRBJ1-4; D is unresolved. V was cut by 6 bases and J by 5 bases, with 10 bases left in between. CDR3 size: 13 residues. CDR3 sequence reads: CASRRTINEKLFF. The DNA of the CDR3 is TGTGCCAGCAGGAGGACCATCAATGAAAAACTGTTTTTT.

The CDR3 region has the DNA TGCGCCAGCAGCCGACAGGGGAAGAACACTGAAGCTTTCTTT. Its translation: CASSRQGKNTEAFF. The chain uses TRBV5-1 and TRBJ1-1, with 8 bases aligning to TRBD1. The V gene end was trimmed by 4 bases and the J gene end by 1 base; junction bases not matched to a gene: 3. Looked up from germline, CDR1 is SGHRS and CDR2 is YFSETQ. The CDR3 spans 14 residues.

This rearrangement joins TRBV6-5 to TRBJ2-7; D possibly uses TRBD1 or TRBD2 (5 bases each). CDR3 length: 14 amino acids. With 5 bases removed from V and 4 bases from J, the gap between germline ends came to 15 bases. The germline V gene has CDR1 MNHEY and CDR2 SVGAGI. Written as DNA, the CDR3 is TGTGCCAGCAGTCCGGGACCCGGAACTTACGAGCAGTACTTC. It codes for CASSPGPGTYEQYF.

The CDR3 spells CASSSTVDQPQHF. As DNA, the CDR3 is TGTGCCAGCTCATCGACAGTGGATCAGCCCCAGCATTTT. The rearrangement joins TRBV18 to TRBJ1-5; possible D gene TRBD1, 5 bases. Trimming took off 5 bases at V and 5 bases at J, with 10 bases between the two ends. Germline lookup yields CDR1 KGHSH and CDR2 LQKENI. CDR3 length: 13 residues.

The genes are TRBV19 and TRBJ1-5; no clear D gene. Germline V CDR1 and CDR2: LNHDA, SQIVND (reference sequence). V lost 1 base to trimming and J lost 2 bases, with 12 bases between them. CDR3 length equals 16 residues. The CDR3 loop reads CASSIVGGNGNQPQHF. The CDR3 bases are TGTGCCAGTAGTATAGTTGGCGGTAATGGCAATCAGCCCCAGCATTTT.

CDR3 region: CASSYRGRPNEKLFF. As DNA, the CDR3 is TGTGCCAGCAGTTACAGGGGAAGGCCTAATGAAAAACTGTTTTTT. V usage is TRBV6-5 and J usage is TRBJ1-4, with D maybe TRBD1 (5 bases). Trimming pared 2 bases from V and 3 bases from J, leaving 10 bases between. The CDR3 is made up of 15 amino acids. Germline loops: CDR1 MNHEY, CDR2 SVGAGI.